Listed here are 31 T cell receptor beta chains from one sample, sequenced in a study of T cells in localized non-small cell lung cancer. Method: immunoSEQ multiplex PCR; TCRdb's copy keeps in-frame clones and lacks some. The sample consists of thousands of clones, about 39% of them appearing once. Source: lung tumor tissue, taken before any cancer treatment. These receptors were taken from a male donor older than 55 with stage I squamous cell lung carcinoma.

The V gene is TRBV9, the J gene TRBJ1-5, with TRBD1 matching 9 bases. The germline CDR1 and CDR2 sequences are SGDLS and YYNGEE. The CDR3 contains 15 residues. V lost 5 bases and J lost 2; bases outside the gene matches: 5. The CDR3 is CASRRTGDGNQPQHF. In DNA, the CDR3 is TGTGCCAGCAGAAGGACAGGGGATGGCAATCAGCCCCAGCATTTT.

The chain links TRBV5-1 to TRBJ1-4; D is undetermined. The V gene lost 2 bases and the J gene lost 0 bases, with 11 bases spanning the gap. The germline gives CDR1 SGHRS, CDR2 YFSETQ. CDR3 length equals 16 residues. The CDR3 region is CASSFGSATTNEKLFF. The DNA of the CDR3 is TGCGCCAGCAGCTTCGGCTCCGCTACAACTAATGAAAAACTGTTTTTT.

V gene TRBV9 combines with J gene TRBJ2-1; 12 positions match TRBD2. CDR3 length: 23 residues. V shed 0 bases and J 0 bases; nucleotides not matched to a gene: 19. Germline CDR1 SGDLS, CDR2 YYNGEE. In nucleotides, the CDR3 is TGTGCCAGCAGCGTAGACCCCGCCGATCTAGCGGGAGGGGGTTATAGCTCCTACAATGAGCAGTTCTTC. This encodes CASSVDPADLAGGGYSSYNEQFF.

This clone was seen a handful of times. The chain combines TRBV14 with TRBJ2-3, with unresolved D. The CDR3 has 13 amino acids. V gave up 4 bases and J gave up 3 bases, with 8 bases separating them. The germline V gene encodes CDR1 SGHDN and CDR2 FVKESK. The DNA for the CDR3 is TGTGCCAGCAGCCCCTATTTAACAGATACGCAGTATTTT. This codes for CASSPYLTDTQYF.

The gene calls are TRBV14 and TRBJ2-3; TRBD1 agrees at 12 bases. The CDR3 runs 16 residues. The germline gives CDR1 SGHDN, CDR2 FVKESK. The V segment lost 6 bases and the J segment 4 bases; nucleotides outside the gene matches: 8. Here the CDR3 reads CASSRPGQGAADTQYF. In DNA, the CDR3 is TGTGCCAGCAGTCGACCGGGACAGGGGGCCGCAGATACGCAGTATTTT.

This sequence joins TRBV5-1 and TRBJ1-1; TRBD1 matches 7 bases. Per germline, CDR1 SGHRS and CDR2 YFSETQ. CDR3 length: 15 residues. Trimming cost V 0 bases and J 0 bases; bases outside gene matches: 2. CDR3 in DNA: TGCGCCAGCAGCTTGGACAGGGGAATGAACACTGAAGCTTTCTTT. Translated: CASSLDRGMNTEAFF.

This clone turned up a few times. This chain connects TRBV28 to TRBJ1-2; a weak D match, TRBD1 (5 bases). CDR3 length equals 12 residues. Germline assignment: CDR1 MDHEN and CDR2 SYDVKM. Trimming took 11 bases from V and 8 from J, leaving 18 bases between them. The CDR3 DNA follows: TGTGCCGCCACGAGGGGCAGTTACGGCTACACCTTC. This codes for CAATRGSYGYTF.

This clone was observed a few times. The gene calls are TRBV19 and TRBJ1-1, with no clear D. This CDR3 contains 13 residues. CDR1 and CDR2 (germline): LNHDA, SQIVND (reference sequence). V was shortened by 6 bases and J by 8 bases, with 16 bases between the two germline ends. This CDR3 is CASSILGPAEAFF. The DNA for the CDR3 is TGTGCCAGTAGCATCCTGGGCCCTGCGGAAGCTTTCTTT.

V gene TRBV14 combines with J gene TRBJ1-1; D gene uncertain. This CDR3 region has 14 residues. V lost 0 bases and J 8 bases, leaving 13 bases between the germline ends. Germline lookup yields CDR1 SGHDN and CDR2 FVKESK. The CDR3 protein is CASSQETAIVEAFF. The CDR3 DNA follows: TGTGCCAGCAGCCAAGAAACCGCCATAGTCGAAGCTTTCTTT.

This clone ranks as medium-sized. The V call is TRBV11-3, the J call TRBJ2-1, with 10 bases lining up with TRBD2. Germline CDR1 and CDR2: SGHNT and YENEEA. V dropped 5 bases and J dropped 7; count of bases not matched to a gene: 17. The CDR3 runs 18 residues. The CDR3 nucleotides are TGTGCCAGCAGCCCCACCCCCCCGGGGGGAGCGGGAGGGAATGAGCAGTTCTTC. This encodes CASSPTPPGGAGGNEQFF.

This clone rates as large. The chain is built from TRBV28 and TRBJ2-5; no clear D gene. The CDR3 has 13 amino acids. The V gene's germline CDR1 is MDHEN and CDR2 SYDVKM. Trimming shortened V by 6 bases and J by 9 bases, and 17 bases separated the two germline ends. The CDR3 DNA reads as TGTGCCAGCAGATCCACTCTCCTTTGGGCCCAGTACTTC. This encodes CASRSTLLWAQYF. The full variable domain, rest sourced from reference TRBV28 and TRBJ2-5, is DVKVTQSSRYLVKRTGEKVFLECVQDMDHENMFWYRQDPGLGLRLIYFSYDVKMKEKGDIPEGYSVSREKKERFSLILESASTNQTSMYLCASRSTLLWAQYFGPGTRLLVL.

The chain uses TRBV10-2 and TRBJ2-7; D call uncertain. Germline V gives CDR1 WSHSY, CDR2 SAAADI. V lost 6 bases and J lost 2, with 17 bases in between. The CDR3 loop spans 15 amino acids. CDR3 bases: TGCGCCAGCAGAATTAGCCCAGCCACCCCCTACGAGCAGTACTTC. This translates into CASRISPATPYEQYF.

This clone was detected only a few times. The chain recombines TRBV15 with TRBJ1-1; D ambiguous. CDR1 and CDR2 (germline): LNHNV, YYDKDF (reference sequence). V was cut by 0 bases and J by 4 bases, with 9 bases left in between. There are 14 residues in the CDR3. CDR3 loop: CATSREGGSTEAFF. CDR3 DNA: TGTGCCACCAGCAGAGAGGGCGGGAGCACTGAAGCTTTCTTT.

The chain combines TRBV18 with TRBJ2-5; D may correspond to TRBD1 or TRBD2 (5 bases each). Germline V gene lookup returns CDR1 KGHSH and CDR2 LQKENI. The CDR3 has 12 amino acids. The V and J ends lost 5 bases and 1 base respectively, with 5 bases between them. The CDR3 DNA sequence: TGTGCCAGCTCAGGGGGCCAAGAGACCCAGTACTTC. Its protein is CASSGGQETQYF.

The chain has TRBV14 and TRBJ2-6; maybe TRBD1 (5 bases). The CDR3 covers 14 residues. The germline gives CDR1 SGHDN, CDR2 FVKESK. V was cut by 3 bases and J by 9 bases, with 12 bases left in between. CDR3 residues: CASSQGRVFNVLTF. The CDR3 DNA reads TGTGCCAGCAGCCAGGGCAGGGTATTCAACGTCCTGACTTTC. The whole variable domain, filled in from reference TRBV14 and TRBJ2-6, reads EAGVTQFPSHSVIEKGQTVTLRCDPISGHDNLYWYRRVMGKEIKFLLHFVKESKQDESGMPNNRFLAERTGGTYSTLKVQPAELEDSGVYFCASSQGRVFNVLTFGAGSRLTVL.

V gene TRBV19 combines with J gene TRBJ2-1, with TRBD1 matching 8 bases. CDR3 length: 14 residues. CDR1 LNHDA and CDR2 SQIVND come from the germline V gene (reference sequence). The V segment lost 5 bases and the J segment 7 bases; nucleotides outside the gene matches: 7. The CDR3 loop is CASSGRQGKNEQFF. CDR3 nucleotide sequence: TGTGCCAGTAGTGGGCGACAGGGGAAGAATGAGCAGTTCTTC.

With regard to this clone: A read error may produce the germline difference seen at one junction end. Since one of the bases is ambiguous or unread, X appears in place of its residue. This rearrangement joins TRBV11-3 to TRBJ2-1; 8 bases are shared with TRBD1. The germline CDR1 and CDR2 sequences are SGHNT and YENEEA. The CDR3 has 15 residues. CDR3 sequence (DNA): TGTGCCARCAGCGCAGACAGGGGTACGATCGATGAGCAGTTCTTC. This sequence encodes CAXSADRGTIDEQFF.

The CDR3 sequence: CASSRWGANFDGYTF. CDR3 nucleotides: TGTGCCAGTAGTCGATGGGGGGCCAATTTCGACGGCTACACCTTC. J is TRBJ1-2 and V is TRBV19, with a tentative D call TRBD1 (6 bases). Deletions cut 5 bases from V and 8 bases from J, with 21 bases between. The CDR3 totals 15 residues. Germline-derived CDR1 and CDR2 are LNHDA and SQIVND (reference sequence). Variable domain in full (rest from reference TRBV19 and TRBJ1-2): DGGITQSPKYLFRKEGQNVTLSCEQNLNHDAMYWYRQDPGQGLRLIYYSQIVNDFQKGDIAEGYSVSREKKESFPLTVTSAQKNPTAFYLCASSRWGANFDGYTFGSGTRLTVV.

The chain recombines TRBV19 with TRBJ2-5; maybe TRBD2 (6 bases). V was shortened by 1 base and J by 4 bases, with 13 bases between the two germline ends. Germline V gene lookup returns CDR1 LNHDA and CDR2 SQIVND (reference sequence). The CDR3 runs 15 residues. The CDR3 sequence is CASSIVLGGGETQYF. CDR3 coding DNA: TGTGCCAGTAGTATAGTTCTGGGGGGAGGAGAGACCCAGTACTTC.

This rearrangement joins TRBV6-8 to TRBJ2-7; TRBD2 matches 14 bases. The V gene end was trimmed by 6 bases and the J gene end by 2 bases; junction bases not matched to a gene: 3. The CDR3 contains 15 residues. In germline, CDR1 is MNHGY, CDR2 SAAAGT. CDR3 loop: CASSGTSGGTYEQYF. The CDR3 DNA reads as TGTGCCAGCAGCGGGACTAGCGGGGGTACCTACGAGCAGTACTTC.

The chain employs TRBV11-3 and TRBJ2-7; 12 bases map to TRBD2. The CDR3 runs 15 residues. Unmatched junction bases numbered 8, after V lost 4 bases and J lost 7 bases. Germline V lookup: CDR1 SGHNT, CDR2 YENEEA. As DNA, the CDR3 is TGTGCCAGCAGCTCCCGACTAGCGGGGGCCCCTGAGCAGTACTTC. It specifies CASSSRLAGAPEQYF.

This clone has just a few counts. The chain uses TRBV9 and TRBJ2-7, with 14 positions matching TRBD2. The CDR3 runs 14 residues. The germline V gene encodes CDR1 SGDLS and CDR2 YYNGEE. V shed 5 bases, J shed 2 bases, and the junction held 0 bases outside the gene matches. DNA of the CDR3: TGTGCCAGCAGGGGACTAGCGGGAGCCTACGAGCAGTACTTC. It translates to CASRGLAGAYEQYF.

This clone was recorded a few times. This rearrangement joins TRBV6-8 to TRBJ1-2, with 11 nucleotides matching TRBD1. The V segment lost 5 bases and the J segment 2 bases; nucleotides outside the gene matches: 7. Germline V gene sequence: CDR1 MNHGY, CDR2 SAAAGT. CDR3 length: 16 residues. In DNA form, the CDR3 reads TGTGCCAGCAGTGATAGGACAGGGGGCCCGAACTATGGCTACACCTTC. It translates to CASSDRTGGPNYGYTF.

This clone was detected only a few times. The rearrangement links TRBV30 to TRBJ2-6; D ambiguous. CDR1 GTSNPN and CDR2 SVGIG come from the germline V gene (reference sequence). V lost 0 bases and J lost 0, with 6 bases in between. The CDR3 covers 15 residues. As DNA, the CDR3 is TGTGCCTGGAGTGTAGACCTCTCTGGGGCCAACGTCCTGACTTTC. It yields the protein CAWSVDLSGANVLTF.

This CDR3 is CASSQDLKRWDQETQYF. In nucleotides, the CDR3 is TGTGCCAGCAGCCAAGATCTTAAACGGTGGGACCAAGAGACCCAGTACTTC. The chain is built from TRBV14 and TRBJ2-5; D ambiguous. Between the trimmed V and J ends, which lost 0 bases and 0 bases, there was a span of 14 bases. Germline V lookup: CDR1 SGHDN, CDR2 FVKESK. This CDR3 has 17 residues.

Relative to its sample, this clone is medium-sized. V gene TRBV11-3 combines with J gene TRBJ2-2; D possibly matches TRBD1 or TRBD2 (5 bases each). From germline, CDR1 is SGHNT and CDR2 YENEEA. The V and J ends lost 5 bases and 2 bases respectively, with 15 bases between them. The CDR3 spans 16 residues. CDR3 in DNA: TGTGCCAGCAGCCTATCGACAGACTACAACACCGGGGAGCTGTTTTTT. Translation gives CASSLSTDYNTGELFF.

V gene TRBV14 combines with J gene TRBJ2-1; a weak D match, TRBD1 (6 bases). In germline, CDR1 is SGHDN, CDR2 FVKESK. The CDR3 totals 14 residues. Between the trimmed V and J ends, which lost 3 bases and 5 bases, there was a span of 11 bases. Here the CDR3 reads CASSHRTVNNEQFF. Here the CDR3 DNA reads TGTGCCAGCAGCCACCGGACAGTTAACAATGAGCAGTTCTTC.

This clone was detected only a few times. CDR3 sequence reads: CATSREPRMNTEAFF. CDR3 sequence (DNA): TGTGCCACCAGCAGAGAACCCAGGATGAACACTGAAGCTTTCTTT. The chain couples TRBV15 to TRBJ1-1, with no clear D. CDR3 length equals 15 residues. The V gene's germline CDR1 is LNHNV and CDR2 YYDKDF (reference sequence). V was pared by 0 bases and J by 0 bases, with 8 bases between.

This chain links TRBV18 with TRBJ2-5; D ambiguous. Germline loops: CDR1 KGHSH, CDR2 LQKENI. The CDR3 is made up of 14 amino acids. V was shortened by 3 bases and J by 5 bases, with 13 bases between the two germline ends. Written as DNA, the CDR3 is TGTGCCAGCTCACCCCGCCCTGGACGGGAGACCCAGTACTTC. Translation gives CASSPRPGRETQYF.

This clone has just a few counts. The rearrangement links TRBV19 to TRBJ2-7; TRBD2 matches at 9 bases. V lost 6 bases to trimming and J lost 6 bases; unmatched junction nucleotides: 9. The CDR3 has 14 residues. Germline V lookup: CDR1 LNHDA, CDR2 SQIVND (reference sequence). This CDR3 reads CASRWQPAGGEQYF. DNA of the CDR3: TGTGCCAGTAGGTGGCAACCAGCGGGAGGCGAGCAGTACTTC.

V and J are TRBV18 and TRBJ2-1; the D gene is possibly TRBD2 (6 bases). From germline, CDR1 is KGHSH and CDR2 LQKENI. The CDR3 has 14 residues. Trimming left V 3 bases short and J 0 bases short, with 6 bases between. CDR3 in amino acids: CASSPEGSYNEQFF. In nucleotides, the CDR3 is TGTGCCAGCTCACCGGAGGGCTCCTACAATGAGCAGTTCTTC.